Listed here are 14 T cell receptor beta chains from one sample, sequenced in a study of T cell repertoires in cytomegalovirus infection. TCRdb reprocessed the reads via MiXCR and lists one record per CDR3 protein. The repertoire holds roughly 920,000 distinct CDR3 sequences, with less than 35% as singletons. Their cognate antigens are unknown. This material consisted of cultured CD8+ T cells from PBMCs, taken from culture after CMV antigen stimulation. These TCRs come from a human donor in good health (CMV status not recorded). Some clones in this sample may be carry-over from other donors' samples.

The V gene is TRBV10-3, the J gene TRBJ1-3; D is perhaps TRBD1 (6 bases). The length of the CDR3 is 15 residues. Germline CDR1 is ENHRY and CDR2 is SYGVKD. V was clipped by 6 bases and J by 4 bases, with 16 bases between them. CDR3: CAIRRGGSRGNTIYF. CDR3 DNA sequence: TGTGCCATCAGGAGAGGGGGGTCGCGGGGAAACACCATATATTTT.

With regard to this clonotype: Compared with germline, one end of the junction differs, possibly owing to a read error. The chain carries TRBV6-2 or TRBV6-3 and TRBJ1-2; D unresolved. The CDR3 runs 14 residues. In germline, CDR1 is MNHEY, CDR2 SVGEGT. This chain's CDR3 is CASSYSIRGDRSLF. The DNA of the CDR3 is TGTGCCAGCAGTTACTCGATTCGGGGTGATCGATCTCTCTTC.

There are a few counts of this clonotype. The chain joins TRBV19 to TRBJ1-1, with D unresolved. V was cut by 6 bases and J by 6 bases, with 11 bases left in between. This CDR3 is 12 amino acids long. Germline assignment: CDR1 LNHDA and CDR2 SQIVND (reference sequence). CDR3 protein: CASRGGRSEAFF. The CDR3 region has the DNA TGTGCCAGTAGGGGAGGGCGTTCTGAAGCTTTCTTT.

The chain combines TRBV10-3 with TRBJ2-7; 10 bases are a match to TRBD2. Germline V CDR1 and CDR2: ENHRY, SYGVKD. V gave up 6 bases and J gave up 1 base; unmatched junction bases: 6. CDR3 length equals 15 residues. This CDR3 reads CAIRVGLAESYEQYF. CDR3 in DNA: TGTGCCATCAGGGTAGGACTAGCGGAGTCCTACGAGCAGTACTTC.

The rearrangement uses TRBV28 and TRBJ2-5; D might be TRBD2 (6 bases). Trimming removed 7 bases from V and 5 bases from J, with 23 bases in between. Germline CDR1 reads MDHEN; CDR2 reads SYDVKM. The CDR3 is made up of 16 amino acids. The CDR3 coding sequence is TGTGCCAGCAACTCCCCCAGACTAGTACGGTCGGAGACCCAGTACTTC. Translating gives CASNSPRLVRSETQYF.

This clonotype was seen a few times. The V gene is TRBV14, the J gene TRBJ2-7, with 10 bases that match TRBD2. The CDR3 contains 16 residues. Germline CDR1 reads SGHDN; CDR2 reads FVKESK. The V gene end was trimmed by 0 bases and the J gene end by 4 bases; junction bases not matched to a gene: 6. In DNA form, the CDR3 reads TGTGCCAGCAGCCAAGACCAAGCGGGGGGGCCTTACGAGCAGTACTTC. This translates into CASSQDQAGGPYEQYF.

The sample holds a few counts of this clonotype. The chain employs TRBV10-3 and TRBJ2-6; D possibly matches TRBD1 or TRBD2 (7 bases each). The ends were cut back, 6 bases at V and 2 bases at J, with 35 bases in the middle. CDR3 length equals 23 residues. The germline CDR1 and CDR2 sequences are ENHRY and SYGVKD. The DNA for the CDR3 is TGTGCCATCAGCATCTATAGCCGAGAGTCCCGTGACAGGGAGGGGACTGGGGCCAACGTCCTGACTTTC. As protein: CAISIYSRESRDREGTGANVLTF.

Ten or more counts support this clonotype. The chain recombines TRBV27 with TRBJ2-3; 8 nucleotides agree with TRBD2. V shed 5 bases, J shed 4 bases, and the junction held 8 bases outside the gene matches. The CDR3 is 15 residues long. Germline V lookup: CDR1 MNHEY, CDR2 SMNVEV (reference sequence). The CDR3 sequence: CASSISGLAPDTQYF. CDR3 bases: TGTGCCAGCAGTATAAGTGGACTAGCCCCAGATACGCAGTATTTT.

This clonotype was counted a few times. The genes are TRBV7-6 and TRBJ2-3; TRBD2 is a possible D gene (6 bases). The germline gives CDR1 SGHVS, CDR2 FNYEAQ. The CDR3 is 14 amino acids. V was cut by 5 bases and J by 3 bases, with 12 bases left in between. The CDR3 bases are TGTGCCAGCAGCGCCCTTGGGGGGACAGATACGCAGTATTTT. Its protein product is CASSALGGTDTQYF.

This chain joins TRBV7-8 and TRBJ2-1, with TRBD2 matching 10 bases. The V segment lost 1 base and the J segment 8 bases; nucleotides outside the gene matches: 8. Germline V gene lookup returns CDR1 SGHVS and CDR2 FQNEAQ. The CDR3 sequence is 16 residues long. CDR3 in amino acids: CASSLEVAGGPDEQFF. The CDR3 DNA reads TGTGCCAGCAGCTTAGAGGTAGCGGGGGGACCGGATGAGCAGTTCTTC.

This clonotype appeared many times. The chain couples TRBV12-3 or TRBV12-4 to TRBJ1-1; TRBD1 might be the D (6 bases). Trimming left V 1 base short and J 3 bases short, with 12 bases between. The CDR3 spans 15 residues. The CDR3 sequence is CASSLGGGGDTEAFF. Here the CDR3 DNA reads TGTGCCAGCAGTTTAGGGGGGGGCGGAGACACTGAAGCTTTCTTT.

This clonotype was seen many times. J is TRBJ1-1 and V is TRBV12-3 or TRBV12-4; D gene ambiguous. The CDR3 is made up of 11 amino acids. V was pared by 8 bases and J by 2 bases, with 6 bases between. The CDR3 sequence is CASGYNTEAFF. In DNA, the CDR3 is TGTGCCAGCGGGTATAACACTGAAGCTTTCTTT.

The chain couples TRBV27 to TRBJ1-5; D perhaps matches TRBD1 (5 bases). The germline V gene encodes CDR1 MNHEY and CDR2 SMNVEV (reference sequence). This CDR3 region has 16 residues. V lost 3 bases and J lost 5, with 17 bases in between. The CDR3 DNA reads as TGTGCCAGCAGTTTTCGGTCCGGGGGGTCCGATCAGCCCCAGCATTTT. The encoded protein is CASSFRSGGSDQPQHF.

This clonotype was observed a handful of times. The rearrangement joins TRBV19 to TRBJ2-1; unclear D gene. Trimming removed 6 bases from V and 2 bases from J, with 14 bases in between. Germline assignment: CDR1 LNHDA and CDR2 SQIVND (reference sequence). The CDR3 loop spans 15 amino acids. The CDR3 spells CASSPREEPYNEQFF. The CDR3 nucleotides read TGTGCCAGTAGCCCCAGAGAAGAACCCTACAATGAGCAGTTCTTC.